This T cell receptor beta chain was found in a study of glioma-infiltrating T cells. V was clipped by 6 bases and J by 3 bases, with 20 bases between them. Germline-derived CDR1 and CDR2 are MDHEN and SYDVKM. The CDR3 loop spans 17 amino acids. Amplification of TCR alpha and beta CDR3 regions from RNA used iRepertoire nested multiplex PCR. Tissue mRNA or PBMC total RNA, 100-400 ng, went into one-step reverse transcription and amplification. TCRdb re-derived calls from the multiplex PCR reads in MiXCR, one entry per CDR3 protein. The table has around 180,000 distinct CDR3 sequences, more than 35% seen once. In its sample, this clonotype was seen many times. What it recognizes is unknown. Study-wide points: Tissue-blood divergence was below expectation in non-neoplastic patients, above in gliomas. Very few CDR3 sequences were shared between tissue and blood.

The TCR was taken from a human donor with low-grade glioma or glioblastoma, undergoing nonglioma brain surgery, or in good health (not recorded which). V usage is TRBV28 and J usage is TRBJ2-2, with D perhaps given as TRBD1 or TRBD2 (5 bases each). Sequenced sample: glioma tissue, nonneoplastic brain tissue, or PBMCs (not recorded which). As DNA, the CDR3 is TGTGCCAGCAGCAGTTTGGGTCGGGGCCCTGACACCGGGGAGCTGTTTTTT. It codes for CASSSLGRGPDTGELFF.